The subject of this entry is one T cell receptor (beta chain). The data were taken from a study of technical replicates of blood from a handful of donors. Germline lookup yields CDR1 MNHNS and CDR2 SASEGT. The V and J ends lost 3 bases and 4 bases, in that order; junction bases with no gene match: 1. This CDR3 has 13 residues. Sequencing was performed with immunoSEQ multiplex PCR; in TCRdb, only in-frame clones are kept and a portion is missing. This sample has about 84,000 clones, with around 93% found just once. The specimen sequenced was T cells isolated from PBMCs. The receptor was derived from a human donor in good health. The chain links TRBV6-1 to TRBJ2-5; the match to TRBD1 covers 8 bases. The CDR3 here is CASSEDRVETQYF. CDR3 in DNA: TGTGCCAGCAGTGAGGACAGGGTAGAGACCCAGTACTTC.